A selection of T cell receptor beta chains follows, all from one sample in a study of T cell repertoires in cytomegalovirus infection. TCRdb re-called the reads through MiXCR, storing one row per CDR3 protein. Of 630,000 or so distinct CDR3 sequences listed, around 24% are singletons. Sequenced: CD8+ T cells from PBMCs. The receptors shown here come from a human donor in good health (CMV status not recorded). Some clones in this sample may be carry-over from other donors' samples. The CDR3 runs from the conserved cysteine through the conserved F or W. Each record gives: V gene, D gene, J gene, CDR3 protein. A D gene is named only where the DNA matches it firmly.

V: TRBV20-1; D: TRBD2; J: TRBJ2-3; CDR3: CSARGSPGGNTDTQYF
V: TRBV7-9; D: TRBD2; J: TRBJ2-1; CDR3: CASSPVESGDYNEQFF
V: TRBV20-1; D: -; J: TRBJ2-1; CDR3: CSARGLGENEQFF
V: TRBV7-4; D: -; J: TRBJ1-2; CDR3: CASSSGQPAF
V: TRBV5-1; D: TRBD2; J: TRBJ2-1; CDR3: CASSRVAGDYNEQFF
V: TRBV6-2/TRBV6-3; D: -; J: TRBJ2-1; CDR3: CASSYLVMGDEQFF
V: TRBV5-1; D: TRBD2; J: TRBJ2-1; CDR3: CASSLVERGDYNEQFF
V: TRBV6-5; D: -; J: TRBJ1-4; CDR3: CASSYGAGEKLFF
V: TRBV7-6; D: TRBD1; J: TRBJ2-2; CDR3: CASSPAGTANTGELFF
V: TRBV7-9; D: -; J: TRBJ2-3; CDR3: CASSLLGAAPTDTQYF
V: TRBV6-2/TRBV6-3; D: -; J: TRBJ1-6; CDR3: CASSQGHYSPLHF
V: TRBV7-6; D: -; J: TRBJ2-7; CDR3: CASSLELYEQYF
V: TRBV7-9; D: -; J: TRBJ2-3; CDR3: CASSLDTATDTQYF
V: TRBV7-9; D: -; J: TRBJ1-2; CDR3: CASSPPGIHGYTF
V: TRBV4-1; D: -; J: TRBJ2-2; CDR3: CASSQFRDTTGELFF
V: TRBV28; D: -; J: TRBJ1-1; CDR3: CASSMWVDSPEAFF
V: TRBV15; D: -; J: TRBJ2-5; CDR3: CATSRAGRDQETQYF
V: TRBV2; D: -; J: TRBJ2-2; CDR3: CATGRSTGELFF
V: TRBV7-2; D: -; J: TRBJ1-1; CDR3: CASSSPSVGATAATEAFF
V: TRBV4-1; D: -; J: TRBJ2-2; CDR3: CASSHLPGAGELFF
V: TRBV12-3/TRBV12-4; D: TRBD2; J: TRBJ2-1; CDR3: CASSGGGRNEQFF
V: TRBV29-1; D: -; J: TRBJ1-3; CDR3: CSIQGQAVDGNTIYF
V: TRBV29-1; D: -; J: TRBJ2-1; CDR3: CSVQGGSSYNEQFF
V: TRBV2; D: TRBD2; J: TRBJ2-3; CDR3: CASSPIGGPSGASTDTQYF
V: TRBV2; D: -; J: TRBJ2-5; CDR3: CASRPTAGARETQYF
V: TRBV6-5; D: -; J: TRBJ2-1; CDR3: CASSYFGGPHNAQFF
V: TRBV10-3; D: -; J: TRBJ1-1; CDR3: CAISDRGRTNTEAFF
V: TRBV29-1; D: -; J: TRBJ2-2; CDR3: CSVVSGITGELFF
V: TRBV29-1; D: -; J: TRBJ1-2; CDR3: CSVAGTPNVYGYTF
V: TRBV6-6; D: TRBD1; J: TRBJ2-7; CDR3: CVSSYGTVYEQYF
V: TRBV7-2; D: -; J: TRBJ2-5; CDR3: CASSLIEVETQYF
V: TRBV6-5; D: TRBD1; J: TRBJ1-6; CDR3: CASSYSIQGDYNSPLHF
V: TRBV5-5; D: TRBD1; J: TRBJ1-2; CDR3: CASSLEGQGYDDYTF
V: TRBV20-1; D: TRBD1; J: TRBJ1-1; CDR3: CSALDRGLRGAFF